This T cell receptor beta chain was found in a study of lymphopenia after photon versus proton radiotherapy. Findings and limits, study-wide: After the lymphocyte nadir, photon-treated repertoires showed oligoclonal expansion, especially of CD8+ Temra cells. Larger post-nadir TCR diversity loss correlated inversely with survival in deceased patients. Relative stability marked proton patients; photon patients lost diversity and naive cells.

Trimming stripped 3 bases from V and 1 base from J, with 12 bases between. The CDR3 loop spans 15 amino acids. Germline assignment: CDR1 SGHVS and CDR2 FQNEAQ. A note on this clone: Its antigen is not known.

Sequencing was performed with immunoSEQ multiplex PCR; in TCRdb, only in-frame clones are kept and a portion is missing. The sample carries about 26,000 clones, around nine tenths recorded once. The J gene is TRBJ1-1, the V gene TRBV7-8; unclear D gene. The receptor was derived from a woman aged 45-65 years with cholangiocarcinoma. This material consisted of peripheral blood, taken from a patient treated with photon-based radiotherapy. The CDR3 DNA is TGTGCCAGCAGCTTTTCCGCACAGACGAACACTGAAGCTTTCTTT. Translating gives CASSFSAQTNTEAFF.